The subject of this entry is one TCR beta chain. Only in-frame clones appear in the TCRdb table, and some are missing; sequencing was by immunoSEQ multiplex PCR. The sample lists hundreds of thousands of clones; 80% to 90% were seen once. The sample comes from a study of blood T cell repertoires in COVID-19. With V trimmed by 0 bases and J by 9 bases, 9 bases remained unmatched. This CDR3 spans 15 amino acids. Germline CDR1 GTSNPN, CDR2 SVGIG (reference sequence). J is TRBJ2-1 and V is TRBV30, with 9 bases aligning to TRBD2. This clonotype was sampled from a woman in her twenties or thirties with COVID-19, enrolled during active disease. Material for sequencing was peripheral blood. The CDR3: CAWSVIGLALSEQFF. The CDR3 DNA reads TGTGCCTGGAGTGTGATCGGACTAGCGCTCTCTGAGCAGTTCTTC.